This entry describes one T cell receptor beta chain. The authors' processing: Nucleated cell counts were estimated from reference gene primer amplification. Sequencing used immunoSEQ multiplex PCR; TCRdb keeps in-frame clones, though not all of them. The DNA was the basis for D and trimming; V, J and clone size are from that table. The sample includes 200,000 to 250,000 clones, approximately 83% of them seen just once. Germline V lookup: CDR1 MNHNS, CDR2 SASEGT. Trimming cost V 3 bases and J 3 bases, with 11 bases left between them. The CDR3 is 14 amino acids. The sample belongs to a study of blood T cell repertoires in COVID-19. Study background: In each case, the material was cDNA or gDNA derived from T cells, B-cell-depleted T cells, or PBMCs.

The chain carries TRBV6-1 and TRBJ1-1; no clear D. The origin of this receptor is a human donor in a cohort sampled during active COVID-19. Sequences were obtained from peripheral blood. The DNA for the CDR3 is TGTGCCAGCAGTGAGGTCGACACCCACACTGAAGCTTTCTTT. This gives the protein CASSEVDTHTEAFF.